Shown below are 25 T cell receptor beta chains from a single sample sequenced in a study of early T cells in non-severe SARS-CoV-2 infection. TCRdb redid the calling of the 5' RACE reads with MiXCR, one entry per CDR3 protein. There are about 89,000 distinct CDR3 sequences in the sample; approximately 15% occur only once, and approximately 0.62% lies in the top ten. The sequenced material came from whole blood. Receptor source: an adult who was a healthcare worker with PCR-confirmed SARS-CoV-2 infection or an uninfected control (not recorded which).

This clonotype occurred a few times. CDR3 loop: CSARAASGALGTQYF. DNA for the CDR3: TGCAGTGCTAGAGCAGCTAGCGGGGCCTTAGGGACCCAGTACTTC. The genes are TRBV20-1 and TRBJ2-5; TRBD2 agrees at 9 bases. The CDR3 contains 15 residues. CDR1 is DFQATT and CDR2 is SNEGSKA in the germline V gene (reference sequence). J lost 7 bases, V lost 1 base, and 10 bases had no gene match.

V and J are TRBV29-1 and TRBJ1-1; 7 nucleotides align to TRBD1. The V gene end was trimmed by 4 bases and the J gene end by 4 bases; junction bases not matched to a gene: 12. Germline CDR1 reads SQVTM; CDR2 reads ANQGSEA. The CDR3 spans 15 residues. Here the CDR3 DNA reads TGCAGCGTTGTTTTTAGGGGGCTCTGGGGCACTGAAGCTTTCTTT. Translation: CSVVFRGLWGTEAFF.

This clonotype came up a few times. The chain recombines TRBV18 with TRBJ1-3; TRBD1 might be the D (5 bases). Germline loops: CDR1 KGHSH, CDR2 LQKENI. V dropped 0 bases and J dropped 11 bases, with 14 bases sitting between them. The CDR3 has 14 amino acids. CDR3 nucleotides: TGTGCCAGCTCACCACCCGACAGTTCGATGGCCATATATTTT. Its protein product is CASSPPDSSMAIYF.

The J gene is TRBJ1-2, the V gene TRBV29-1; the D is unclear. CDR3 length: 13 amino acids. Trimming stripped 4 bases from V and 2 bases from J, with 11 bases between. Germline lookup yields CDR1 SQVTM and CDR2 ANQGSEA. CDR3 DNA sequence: TGCAGCGTTGGCCGGGATCAGAACTATGGCTACACCTTC. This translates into CSVGRDQNYGYTF.

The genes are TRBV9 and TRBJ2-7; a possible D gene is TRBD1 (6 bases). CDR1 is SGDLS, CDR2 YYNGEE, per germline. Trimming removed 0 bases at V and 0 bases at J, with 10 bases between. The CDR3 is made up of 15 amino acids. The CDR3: CASSVAGASSYEQYV. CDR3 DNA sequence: TGTGCCAGCAGCGTAGCAGGGGCCTCCTCCTACGAGCAGTACGTC.

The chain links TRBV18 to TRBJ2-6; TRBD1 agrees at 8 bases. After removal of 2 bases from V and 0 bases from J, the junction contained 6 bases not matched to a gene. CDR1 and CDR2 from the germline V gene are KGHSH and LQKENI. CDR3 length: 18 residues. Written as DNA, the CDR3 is TGTGCCAGCTCACCATCGGGACAGGCGTTCTCTGGGGCCAACGTCCTGACTTTC. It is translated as CASSPSGQAFSGANVLTF.

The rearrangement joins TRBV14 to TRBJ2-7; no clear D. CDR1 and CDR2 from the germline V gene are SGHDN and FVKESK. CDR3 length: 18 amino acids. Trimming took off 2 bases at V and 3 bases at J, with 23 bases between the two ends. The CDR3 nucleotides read TGTGCCAGCAGCCAACGGCGAACAGCCTTTCTATTTCGCTACGAGCAGTACGTC. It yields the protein CASSQRRTAFLFRYEQYV.

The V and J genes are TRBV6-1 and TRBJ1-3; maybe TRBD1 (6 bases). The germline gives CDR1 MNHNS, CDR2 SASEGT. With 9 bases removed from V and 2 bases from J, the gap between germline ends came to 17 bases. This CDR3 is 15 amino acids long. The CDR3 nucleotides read TGTGCCAGTGGAGCAGCAGGGGCGCCTGGAAACACCATATATTTT. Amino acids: CASGAAGAPGNTIYF.

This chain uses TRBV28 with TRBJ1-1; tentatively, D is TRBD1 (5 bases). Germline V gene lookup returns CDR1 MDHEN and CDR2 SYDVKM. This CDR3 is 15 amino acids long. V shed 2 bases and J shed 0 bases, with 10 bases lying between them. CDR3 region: CASSLHRSLNTEAFF. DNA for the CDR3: TGTGCCAGCAGTTTACACAGGAGCTTGAACACTGAAGCTTTCTTT.

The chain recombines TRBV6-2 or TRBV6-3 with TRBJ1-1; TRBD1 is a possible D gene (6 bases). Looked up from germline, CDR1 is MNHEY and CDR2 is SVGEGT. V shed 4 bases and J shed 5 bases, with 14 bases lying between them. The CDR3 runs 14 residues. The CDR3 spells CASSSGGRRTEAFF. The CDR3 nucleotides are TGTGCCAGCAGTTCGGGGGGGCGTCGGACTGAAGCTTTCTTT.

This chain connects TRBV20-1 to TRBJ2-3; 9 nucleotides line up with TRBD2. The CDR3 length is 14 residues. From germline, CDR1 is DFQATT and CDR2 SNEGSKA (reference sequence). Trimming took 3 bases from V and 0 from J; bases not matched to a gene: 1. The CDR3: CSARRGGSTDTQYF. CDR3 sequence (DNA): TGCAGTGCTAGGCGGGGGGGTAGCACAGATACGCAGTATTTT.

For the CDR3, the DNA is TGCAGCGTTGAATTAGCTCTGATCGATACGCAGTATTTT. This sequence encodes CSVELALIDTQYF. The genes are TRBV29-1 and TRBJ2-3; unclear D gene. The CDR3 is made up of 13 amino acids. The V and J ends lost 2 bases and 6 bases respectively, with 12 bases between them. Germline V gives CDR1 SQVTM, CDR2 ANQGSEA.

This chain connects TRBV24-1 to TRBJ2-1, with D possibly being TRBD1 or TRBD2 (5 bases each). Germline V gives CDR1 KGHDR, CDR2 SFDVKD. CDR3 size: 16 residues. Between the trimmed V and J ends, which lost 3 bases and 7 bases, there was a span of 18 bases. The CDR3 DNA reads TGTGCCACCAGTGATCCTATGTCGGGGCTAGGGAATGAGCAGTTCTTC. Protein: CATSDPMSGLGNEQFF.

The DNA for the CDR3 is TGTGCCAGCAGCCAAGAAGCGGGAGCCGACTACAATGAGCAGTTCTTC. Translating gives CASSQEAGADYNEQFF. This chain links TRBV4-2 with TRBJ2-1, with TRBD2 identical over 8 bases. The CDR3 is 16 amino acids. The germline V gene has CDR1 LGHNA and CDR2 YNFKEQ. V lost 0 bases, J lost 3 bases, and 4 bases stayed unmatched.

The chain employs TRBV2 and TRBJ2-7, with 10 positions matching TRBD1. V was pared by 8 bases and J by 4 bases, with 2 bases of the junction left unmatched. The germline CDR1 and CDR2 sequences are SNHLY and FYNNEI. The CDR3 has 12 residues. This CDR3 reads CASGQGVYEQYV. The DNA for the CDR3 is TGTGCCAGCGGACAGGGGGTTTACGAGCAGTACGTC.

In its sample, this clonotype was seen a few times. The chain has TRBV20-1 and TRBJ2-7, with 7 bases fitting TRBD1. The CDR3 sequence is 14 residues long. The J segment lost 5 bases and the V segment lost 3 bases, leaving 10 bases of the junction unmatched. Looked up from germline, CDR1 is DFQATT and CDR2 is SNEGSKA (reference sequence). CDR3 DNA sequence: TGCAGTGCTAGCGTTCCCACAGGGGTAAACGAGCAGTACGTC. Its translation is CSASVPTGVNEQYV.

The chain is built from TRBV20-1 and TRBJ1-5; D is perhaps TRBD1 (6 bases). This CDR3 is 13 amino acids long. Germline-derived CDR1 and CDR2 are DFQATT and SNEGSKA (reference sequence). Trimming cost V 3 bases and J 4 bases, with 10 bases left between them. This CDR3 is CSAREGQNQPQHF. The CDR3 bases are TGCAGTGCTAGGGAAGGACAGAATCAGCCCCAGCATTTT.

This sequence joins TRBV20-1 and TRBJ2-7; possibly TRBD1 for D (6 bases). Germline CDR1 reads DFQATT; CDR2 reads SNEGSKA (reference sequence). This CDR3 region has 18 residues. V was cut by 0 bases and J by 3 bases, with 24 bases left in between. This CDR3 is CSARDDVTGRLNFYEQYV. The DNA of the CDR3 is TGCAGTGCTAGAGATGATGTGACAGGCAGACTAAATTTCTACGAGCAGTACGTC.

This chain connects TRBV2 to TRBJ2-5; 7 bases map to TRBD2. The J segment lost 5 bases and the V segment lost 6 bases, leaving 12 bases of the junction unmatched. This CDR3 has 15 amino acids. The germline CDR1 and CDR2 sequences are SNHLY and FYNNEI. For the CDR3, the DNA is TGTGCCAGCAGCGATGGGACGAACGGGGGGGAGACCCAGTACTTC. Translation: CASSDGTNGGETQYF.

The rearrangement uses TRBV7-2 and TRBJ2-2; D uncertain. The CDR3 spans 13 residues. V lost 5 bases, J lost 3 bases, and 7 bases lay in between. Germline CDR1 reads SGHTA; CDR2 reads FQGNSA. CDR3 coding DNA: TGTGCCAGCAGCATGGGTTACACCGGGGAGCTGTTTTTT. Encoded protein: CASSMGYTGELFF.

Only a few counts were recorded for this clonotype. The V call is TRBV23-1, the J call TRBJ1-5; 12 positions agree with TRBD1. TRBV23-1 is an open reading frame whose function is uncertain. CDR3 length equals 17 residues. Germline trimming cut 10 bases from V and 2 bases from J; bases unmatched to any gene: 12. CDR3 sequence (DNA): TGCGCCAATAATCCGGGACAGGGGGCTTACGGCAATCAGCCCCAGCATTTT. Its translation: CANNPGQGAYGNQPQHF.

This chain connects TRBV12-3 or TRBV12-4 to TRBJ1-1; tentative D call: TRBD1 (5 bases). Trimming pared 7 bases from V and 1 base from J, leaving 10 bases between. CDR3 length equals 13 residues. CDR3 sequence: CASNHDRNTEAFF. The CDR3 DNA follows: TGTGCCAGCAACCATGACAGGAACACTGAAGCTTTCTTT.

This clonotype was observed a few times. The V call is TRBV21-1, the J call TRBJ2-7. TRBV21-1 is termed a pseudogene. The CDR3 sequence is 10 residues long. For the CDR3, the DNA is TGTGCCAGCACGCACACCGAGCAGTACGTC. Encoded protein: CASTHTEQYV.

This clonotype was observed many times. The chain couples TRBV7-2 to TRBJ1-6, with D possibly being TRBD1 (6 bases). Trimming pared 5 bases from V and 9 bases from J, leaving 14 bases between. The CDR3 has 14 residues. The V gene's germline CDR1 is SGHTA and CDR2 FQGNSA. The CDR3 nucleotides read TGTGCCAGCAGCCTTCCCAGGGGAGGTTCACCCCTCCACTTT. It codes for CASSLPRGGSPLHF.

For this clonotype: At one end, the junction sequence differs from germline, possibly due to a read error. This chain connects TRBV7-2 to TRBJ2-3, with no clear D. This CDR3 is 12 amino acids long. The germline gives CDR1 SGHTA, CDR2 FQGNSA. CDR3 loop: CACSSFGDTQYF. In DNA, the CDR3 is TGTGCCTGCAGCTCATTTGGAGATACGCAGTATTTT.